This entry lists 30 T cell receptor beta chains sequenced from one sample in a study of control samples from healthy donors and cancer patients. Here immunoSEQ multiplex PCR was the method, and the copy in TCRdb shows in-frame clones only, minus some. The repertoire holds approximately 150,000 clones, with approximately 94% as singletons. Sequencing was carried out using blood. These receptor sequences come from a man younger than 35 in good health.

J is TRBJ1-5 and V is TRBV6-6, with 8 bases that match TRBD1. The germline CDR1 and CDR2 sequences are MNHNY and SVGAGI (reference sequence). This CDR3 contains 17 residues. The trim removed 6 bases at V and 4 bases at J, leaving 14 bases unmatched. The CDR3 nucleotides read TGTGCCAGCAGACGACAGGGGATAGGGCTTTATAATCAGCCCCAGCATTTT. Translated: CASRRQGIGLYNQPQHF.

The rearrangement joins TRBV7-2 to TRBJ2-7, with 14 bases matching TRBD2. The CDR3 is 17 amino acids. In germline, CDR1 is SGHTA, CDR2 FQGNSA. The V segment lost 3 bases and the J segment 7 bases; nucleotides outside the gene matches: 11. DNA of the CDR3: TGTGCCAGCAGCTTGGACCCCCGACTAGCGGGAGGGGAAGAGCAGTACTTC. Protein product: CASSLDPRLAGGEEQYF.

This sequence joins TRBV3-1 (or the pseudogene TRBV3-2) and TRBJ2-3; 9 bases agree with TRBD2. The CDR3 has 16 residues. Germline CDR1 reads LGHDT; CDR2 reads YNNKEL (reference sequence). V trimming: 0 bases; J trimming: 6 bases; junction bases outside the gene matches: 7. CDR3 bases: TGTGCCAGCAGCCAAGAGGAACTAGCGGGTGACGATACGCAGTATTTT. This sequence encodes CASSQEELAGDDTQYF.

The chain couples TRBV28 to TRBJ1-1; 7 bases agree with TRBD1. Germline V gene lookup returns CDR1 MDHEN and CDR2 SYDVKM. Trimming at V came to 4 bases and at J to 1 base, leaving 6 bases not matched to a gene. The CDR3 has 15 amino acids. The CDR3: CASSSNRQGNTEAFF. The CDR3 DNA is TGTGCCAGCAGTTCTAATCGACAGGGGAACACTGAAGCTTTCTTT.

The V call is TRBV6-6, the J call TRBJ1-1, with a tentative D call TRBD1 (5 bases). The V gene lost 11 bases and the J gene lost 7 bases, with 11 bases spanning the gap. CDR1 is MNHNY and CDR2 is SVGAGI in the germline V gene (reference sequence). This CDR3 spans 10 amino acids. For the CDR3, the DNA is TGTGCCGCGGGGAGGGGTGAAGCTTTCTTT. Encoded protein: CAAGRGEAFF.

The chain joins TRBV5-1 to TRBJ1-2; 8 bases agree with TRBD1. From germline, CDR1 is SGHRS and CDR2 YFSETQ. V was clipped by 4 bases and J by 0 bases; unmatched bases: 11. The CDR3 has 17 residues. This CDR3 reads CASSLRTGGDSNYGYTF. CDR3 coding DNA: TGCGCCAGCAGCCTAAGAACAGGGGGTGACTCTAACTATGGCTACACCTTC. Looking up the rest from reference TRBV5-1 and TRBJ1-2 gives the full variable domain: KAGVTQTPRYLIKTRGQQVTLSCSPISGHRSVSWYQQTPGQGLQFLFEYFSETQRNKGNFPGRFSGRQFSNSRSEMNVSTLELGDSALYLCASSLRTGGDSNYGYTFGSGTRLTVV.

This chain links TRBV5-1 with TRBJ1-6; D ambiguous. Per the germline V gene, CDR1 is SGHRS and CDR2 is YFSETQ. The V end lost 0 bases, the J end lost 7 bases, and 2 bases lay between the germline ends. This CDR3 is built from 12 residues. CDR3 in DNA: TGCGCCAGCAGCTTGGAGAATTCACCCCTCCACTTT. Protein product: CASSLENSPLHF.

The sample holds one count of this clone. The chain employs TRBV27 and TRBJ2-7, with 8 nucleotides matching TRBD1. With 3 bases clipped from V and 2 bases from J, the junction kept 3 bases outside the gene matches. Germline CDR1 reads MNHEY; CDR2 reads SMNVEV (reference sequence). The CDR3 sequence is 14 residues long. The CDR3 nucleotides read TGTGCCAGCAGTTTCTCCAGGGGGCCCTACGAGCAGTACTTC. Its protein is CASSFSRGPYEQYF.

This sequence joins TRBV5-8 and TRBJ2-7, with D perhaps being TRBD1 or TRBD2 (5 bases each). The V gene lost 10 bases and the J gene lost 2 bases, with 22 bases spanning the gap. CDR3 length: 15 residues. The germline V gene has CDR1 SGHTS and CDR2 YDEGEE. Here the CDR3 DNA reads TGTGCCGGCGACGGGAAAAGGCAGGGTACCTACGAGCAGTACTTC. Amino acids: CAGDGKRQGTYEQYF.

The V and J genes are TRBV4-2 and TRBJ2-7; the D gene is possibly TRBD1 (5 bases). Germline V lookup: CDR1 LGHNA, CDR2 YNFKEQ. The CDR3 extends over 13 amino acids. Trimming removed 0 bases from V and 7 bases from J, with 10 bases in between. The CDR3 region has the DNA TGTGCCAGCAGCCAAGACGGTAGGGGAGAGCAGTACTTC. Translation gives CASSQDGRGEQYF.

The CDR3 spells CASSIRTRRDTQYF. CDR3 bases: TGTGCCAGCAGCATAAGAACCCGACGAGATACGCAGTATTTT. J is TRBJ2-3 and V is TRBV13; no clear D gene. The CDR3 loop spans 14 amino acids. The germline V and J ends were trimmed by 5 bases and 5 bases, with 14 bases remaining between them. Per the germline V gene, CDR1 is PRHDT and CDR2 is FYEKMQ (reference sequence). The variable domain in full, completed from reference TRBV13 and TRBJ2-3, reads AAGVIQSPRHLIKEKRETATLKCYPIPRHDTVYWYQQGPGQDPQFLISFYEKMQSDKGSIPDRFSAQQFSDYHSELNMSSLELGDSALYFCASSIRTRRDTQYFGPGTRLTVL.

The chain uses TRBV7-2 and TRBJ1-3; D not certain. V lost 5 bases and J lost 0, with 20 bases in between. Per the germline V gene, CDR1 is SGHTA and CDR2 is FQGNSA. This CDR3 has 18 residues. The CDR3, as DNA: TGTGCCAGCAGCCAACCCCCCACTAGTAGATTCTCTGGAAACACCATATATTTT. Translation: CASSQPPTSRFSGNTIYF.

This chain links TRBV5-6 with TRBJ2-7; weak D call: TRBD2 (5 bases). Trimming removed 4 bases from V and 4 bases from J, with 24 bases in between. Germline assignment: CDR1 SGHDT and CDR2 YYEEEE. The CDR3 has 17 amino acids. In DNA, the CDR3 is TGTGCCAGCAGCGTCCTCCTCGACCCCACGGACTCTTACGAGCAGTACTTC. Translated: CASSVLLDPTDSYEQYF.

About this clone itself: The same CDR3 arises from other DNA sequences in this sample as well. DNA of the CDR3: TGTGCCAGTAGTATCCGGGACAGCGCTAATGAAAAACTGTTTTTT. Translated: CASSIRDSANEKLFF. The chain recombines TRBV19 with TRBJ1-4; 7 bases agree with TRBD1. J lost 3 bases, V lost 3 bases, and 4 bases had no gene match. This CDR3 is 15 amino acids long. Germline V CDR1 and CDR2: LNHDA, SQIVND (reference sequence).

This chain connects TRBV5-1 to TRBJ2-7, with D perhaps matching TRBD2 (5 bases). CDR1 and CDR2 from the germline V gene are SGHRS and YFSETQ. There are 13 residues in the CDR3. V was pared by 0 bases and J by 6 bases, with 10 bases between. The CDR3 DNA reads TGCGCCAGCAGCTTGGCGGGATTGAGCGAGCAGTACTTC. It specifies CASSLAGLSEQYF.

The gene calls are TRBV2 and TRBJ2-1; 11 bases match TRBD2. From germline, CDR1 is SNHLY and CDR2 FYNNEI. The J segment lost 6 bases and the V segment lost 5 bases, leaving 15 bases of the junction unmatched. The CDR3 has 18 amino acids. The CDR3 is CASSQPGLAAGRINEQFF. The DNA of the CDR3 is TGTGCCAGCAGTCAGCCGGGACTAGCGGCCGGGCGTATCAATGAGCAGTTCTTC.

The chain links TRBV19 to TRBJ2-1; TRBD2 is a possible D gene (7 bases). The ends were cut back, 6 bases at V and 7 bases at J, with 19 bases in the middle. Per germline, CDR1 LNHDA and CDR2 SQIVND (reference sequence). CDR3 size: 15 residues. This CDR3 reads CASRPRGAEGNEQFF. The CDR3 coding sequence is TGTGCCAGTAGGCCACGGGGGGCGGAGGGAAATGAGCAGTTCTTC.

This chain connects TRBV19 to TRBJ2-7; D is ambiguous. V gave up 5 bases and J gave up 2 bases, with 10 bases separating them. CDR1 LNHDA and CDR2 SQIVND come from the germline V gene (reference sequence). This CDR3 is built from 13 residues. CDR3 region: CASSSLGPYEQYF. The CDR3 DNA is TGTGCCAGTAGTTCTCTAGGCCCCTACGAGCAGTACTTC. The full variable domain, its missing parts supplied by reference TRBV19 and TRBJ2-7, is DGGITQSPKYLFRKEGQNVTLSCEQNLNHDAMYWYRQDPGQGLRLIYYSQIVNDFQKGDIAEGYSVSREKKESFPLTVTSAQKNPTAFYLCASSSLGPYEQYFGPGTRLTVT.

This rearrangement joins TRBV5-1 to TRBJ2-5; TRBD1 might be the D (5 bases). The V end was cut by 5 bases, the J end by 2 bases, with 43 bases between. The CDR3 has 24 residues. Germline-derived CDR1 and CDR2 are SGHRS and YFSETQ. The CDR3: CASSRRQHSTGSWVQPNTQETQYF. The CDR3, as DNA: TGCGCCAGCAGTCGGCGACAGCACTCCACGGGCTCTTGGGTTCAACCTAACACTCAAGAGACCCAGTACTTC.

The V and J genes are TRBV5-4 and TRBJ1-5, with D unclear. CDR1 and CDR2 (germline): SGHNT, YYREEE (reference sequence). V dropped 4 bases and J dropped 0 bases, with 11 bases sitting between them. This CDR3 is 15 amino acids long. The CDR3, as DNA: TGTGCCAGCAGCAAAGATGGAGGTAGCAATCAGCCCCAGCATTTT. It translates to CASSKDGGSNQPQHF. Combining the CDR3 with reference TRBV5-4 and TRBJ1-5 gives the whole variable domain ETGVTQSPTHLIKTRGQQVTLRCSSQSGHNTVSWYQQALGQGPQFIFQYYREEENGRGNFPPRFSGLQFPNYSSELNVNALELDDSALYLCASSKDGGSNQPQHFGDGTRLSIL.

V is TRBV11-3 and J is TRBJ1-4; no clear D. V lost 7 bases, J lost 8 bases, and 14 bases lay in between. Germline V gene sequence: CDR1 SGHNT, CDR2 YENEEA. This CDR3 comprises 13 residues. The CDR3 coding sequence is TGTGCCAGCAAATCCTGGGGAGGGGAAAAACTGTTTTTT. Protein sequence: CASKSWGGEKLFF.

The sample holds a few counts of this clone. The V gene is TRBV16, the J gene TRBJ1-4, with TRBD1 matching 8 bases. The CDR3 contains 15 residues. The V gene end was trimmed by 3 bases and the J gene end by 7 bases; junction bases not matched to a gene: 7. Germline lookup yields CDR1 KGHSY and CDR2 FQNENV. The CDR3 DNA reads TGTGCCAGCAGCCAGGACCGGGACAGGTTTGAAAAACTGTTTTTT. Translated: CASSQDRDRFEKLFF.

The chain is built from TRBV6-5 and TRBJ2-1; TRBD2 agrees at 8 bases. From germline, CDR1 is MNHEY and CDR2 SVGAGI. The length of the CDR3 is 14 residues. With 6 bases clipped from V and 9 bases from J, the junction kept 10 bases outside the gene matches. CDR3 loop: CASSSSGGVSEQFF. CDR3 nucleotide sequence: TGTGCCAGCAGCTCCTCGGGGGGGGTCAGTGAGCAGTTCTTC.

This clone was recorded once. The chain recombines TRBV27 with TRBJ2-7, with D possibly matching TRBD1 (6 bases). The V and J ends lost 3 bases and 4 bases respectively, with 16 bases between them. Germline lookup yields CDR1 MNHEY and CDR2 SMNVEV (reference sequence). This CDR3 is built from 15 residues. CDR3 DNA sequence: TGTGCCAGCAGTTTCAGGGGCCTCTCCACTTACGAGCAGTACTTC. Protein: CASSFRGLSTYEQYF.

The chain has TRBV30 and TRBJ2-3; tentative D call: TRBD1 (6 bases). The CDR3 length is 13 residues. Germline V lookup: CDR1 GTSNPN, CDR2 SVGIG (reference sequence). Written as DNA, the CDR3 is TGTGCTAAGGGATATCGGGGACAAGATACGCAGTATTTT. It specifies CAKGYRGQDTQYF.

A note on this clone: Other DNA sequences in this specimen translate into the identical CDR3. The chain has TRBV5-4 and TRBJ2-7; D is uncertain. Trimming pared 0 bases from V and 4 bases from J, leaving 5 bases between. The CDR3 is 12 residues long. Germline V lookup: CDR1 SGHNT, CDR2 YYREEE (reference sequence). The CDR3 coding sequence is TGTGCCAGCAGCTTGGTGGGATACGAGCAGTACTTC. It is translated as CASSLVGYEQYF.

The chain links TRBV29-1 to TRBJ1-2, with D possibly being TRBD1 (6 bases). V dropped 3 bases and J dropped 4 bases, with 15 bases sitting between them. Per the germline V gene, CDR1 is SQVTM and CDR2 is ANQGSEA. This CDR3 spans 14 amino acids. The CDR3 coding sequence is TGCAGCGTTGAGAGGGGGAGCCAGTTCTATGGCTACACCTTC. Translation gives CSVERGSQFYGYTF.

The chain is built from TRBV12-3 or TRBV12-4 and TRBJ2-1, with D possibly TRBD1 on 5 matching bases. V gave up 6 bases and J gave up 8 bases, with 8 bases separating them. The CDR3 runs 11 residues. The CDR3 DNA is TGTGCCAGCAGCCAGGGCTATGAGCAGTTCTTC. Translation gives CASSQGYEQFF.

The rearrangement links TRBV19 to TRBJ2-7, with 10 nucleotides matching TRBD1. The CDR3 sequence is 15 residues long. Germline V CDR1 and CDR2: LNHDA, SQIVND (reference sequence). V was clipped by 6 bases and J by 13 bases; unmatched bases: 18. CDR3 nucleotide sequence: TGTGCCAGTAGAAACGTTGGGACAGGGGTCGGCCTCCCCTACTTC. Protein sequence: CASRNVGTGVGLPYF.

The rearrangement uses TRBV24-1 and TRBJ2-7; D is unresolved. The ends were cut back, 3 bases at V and 6 bases at J, with 5 bases in the middle. Germline CDR1 is KGHDR and CDR2 is SFDVKD. This CDR3 region has 11 residues. CDR3 loop: CATSDGSEQYF. For the CDR3, the DNA is TGTGCCACCAGTGATGGCAGCGAGCAGTACTTC.